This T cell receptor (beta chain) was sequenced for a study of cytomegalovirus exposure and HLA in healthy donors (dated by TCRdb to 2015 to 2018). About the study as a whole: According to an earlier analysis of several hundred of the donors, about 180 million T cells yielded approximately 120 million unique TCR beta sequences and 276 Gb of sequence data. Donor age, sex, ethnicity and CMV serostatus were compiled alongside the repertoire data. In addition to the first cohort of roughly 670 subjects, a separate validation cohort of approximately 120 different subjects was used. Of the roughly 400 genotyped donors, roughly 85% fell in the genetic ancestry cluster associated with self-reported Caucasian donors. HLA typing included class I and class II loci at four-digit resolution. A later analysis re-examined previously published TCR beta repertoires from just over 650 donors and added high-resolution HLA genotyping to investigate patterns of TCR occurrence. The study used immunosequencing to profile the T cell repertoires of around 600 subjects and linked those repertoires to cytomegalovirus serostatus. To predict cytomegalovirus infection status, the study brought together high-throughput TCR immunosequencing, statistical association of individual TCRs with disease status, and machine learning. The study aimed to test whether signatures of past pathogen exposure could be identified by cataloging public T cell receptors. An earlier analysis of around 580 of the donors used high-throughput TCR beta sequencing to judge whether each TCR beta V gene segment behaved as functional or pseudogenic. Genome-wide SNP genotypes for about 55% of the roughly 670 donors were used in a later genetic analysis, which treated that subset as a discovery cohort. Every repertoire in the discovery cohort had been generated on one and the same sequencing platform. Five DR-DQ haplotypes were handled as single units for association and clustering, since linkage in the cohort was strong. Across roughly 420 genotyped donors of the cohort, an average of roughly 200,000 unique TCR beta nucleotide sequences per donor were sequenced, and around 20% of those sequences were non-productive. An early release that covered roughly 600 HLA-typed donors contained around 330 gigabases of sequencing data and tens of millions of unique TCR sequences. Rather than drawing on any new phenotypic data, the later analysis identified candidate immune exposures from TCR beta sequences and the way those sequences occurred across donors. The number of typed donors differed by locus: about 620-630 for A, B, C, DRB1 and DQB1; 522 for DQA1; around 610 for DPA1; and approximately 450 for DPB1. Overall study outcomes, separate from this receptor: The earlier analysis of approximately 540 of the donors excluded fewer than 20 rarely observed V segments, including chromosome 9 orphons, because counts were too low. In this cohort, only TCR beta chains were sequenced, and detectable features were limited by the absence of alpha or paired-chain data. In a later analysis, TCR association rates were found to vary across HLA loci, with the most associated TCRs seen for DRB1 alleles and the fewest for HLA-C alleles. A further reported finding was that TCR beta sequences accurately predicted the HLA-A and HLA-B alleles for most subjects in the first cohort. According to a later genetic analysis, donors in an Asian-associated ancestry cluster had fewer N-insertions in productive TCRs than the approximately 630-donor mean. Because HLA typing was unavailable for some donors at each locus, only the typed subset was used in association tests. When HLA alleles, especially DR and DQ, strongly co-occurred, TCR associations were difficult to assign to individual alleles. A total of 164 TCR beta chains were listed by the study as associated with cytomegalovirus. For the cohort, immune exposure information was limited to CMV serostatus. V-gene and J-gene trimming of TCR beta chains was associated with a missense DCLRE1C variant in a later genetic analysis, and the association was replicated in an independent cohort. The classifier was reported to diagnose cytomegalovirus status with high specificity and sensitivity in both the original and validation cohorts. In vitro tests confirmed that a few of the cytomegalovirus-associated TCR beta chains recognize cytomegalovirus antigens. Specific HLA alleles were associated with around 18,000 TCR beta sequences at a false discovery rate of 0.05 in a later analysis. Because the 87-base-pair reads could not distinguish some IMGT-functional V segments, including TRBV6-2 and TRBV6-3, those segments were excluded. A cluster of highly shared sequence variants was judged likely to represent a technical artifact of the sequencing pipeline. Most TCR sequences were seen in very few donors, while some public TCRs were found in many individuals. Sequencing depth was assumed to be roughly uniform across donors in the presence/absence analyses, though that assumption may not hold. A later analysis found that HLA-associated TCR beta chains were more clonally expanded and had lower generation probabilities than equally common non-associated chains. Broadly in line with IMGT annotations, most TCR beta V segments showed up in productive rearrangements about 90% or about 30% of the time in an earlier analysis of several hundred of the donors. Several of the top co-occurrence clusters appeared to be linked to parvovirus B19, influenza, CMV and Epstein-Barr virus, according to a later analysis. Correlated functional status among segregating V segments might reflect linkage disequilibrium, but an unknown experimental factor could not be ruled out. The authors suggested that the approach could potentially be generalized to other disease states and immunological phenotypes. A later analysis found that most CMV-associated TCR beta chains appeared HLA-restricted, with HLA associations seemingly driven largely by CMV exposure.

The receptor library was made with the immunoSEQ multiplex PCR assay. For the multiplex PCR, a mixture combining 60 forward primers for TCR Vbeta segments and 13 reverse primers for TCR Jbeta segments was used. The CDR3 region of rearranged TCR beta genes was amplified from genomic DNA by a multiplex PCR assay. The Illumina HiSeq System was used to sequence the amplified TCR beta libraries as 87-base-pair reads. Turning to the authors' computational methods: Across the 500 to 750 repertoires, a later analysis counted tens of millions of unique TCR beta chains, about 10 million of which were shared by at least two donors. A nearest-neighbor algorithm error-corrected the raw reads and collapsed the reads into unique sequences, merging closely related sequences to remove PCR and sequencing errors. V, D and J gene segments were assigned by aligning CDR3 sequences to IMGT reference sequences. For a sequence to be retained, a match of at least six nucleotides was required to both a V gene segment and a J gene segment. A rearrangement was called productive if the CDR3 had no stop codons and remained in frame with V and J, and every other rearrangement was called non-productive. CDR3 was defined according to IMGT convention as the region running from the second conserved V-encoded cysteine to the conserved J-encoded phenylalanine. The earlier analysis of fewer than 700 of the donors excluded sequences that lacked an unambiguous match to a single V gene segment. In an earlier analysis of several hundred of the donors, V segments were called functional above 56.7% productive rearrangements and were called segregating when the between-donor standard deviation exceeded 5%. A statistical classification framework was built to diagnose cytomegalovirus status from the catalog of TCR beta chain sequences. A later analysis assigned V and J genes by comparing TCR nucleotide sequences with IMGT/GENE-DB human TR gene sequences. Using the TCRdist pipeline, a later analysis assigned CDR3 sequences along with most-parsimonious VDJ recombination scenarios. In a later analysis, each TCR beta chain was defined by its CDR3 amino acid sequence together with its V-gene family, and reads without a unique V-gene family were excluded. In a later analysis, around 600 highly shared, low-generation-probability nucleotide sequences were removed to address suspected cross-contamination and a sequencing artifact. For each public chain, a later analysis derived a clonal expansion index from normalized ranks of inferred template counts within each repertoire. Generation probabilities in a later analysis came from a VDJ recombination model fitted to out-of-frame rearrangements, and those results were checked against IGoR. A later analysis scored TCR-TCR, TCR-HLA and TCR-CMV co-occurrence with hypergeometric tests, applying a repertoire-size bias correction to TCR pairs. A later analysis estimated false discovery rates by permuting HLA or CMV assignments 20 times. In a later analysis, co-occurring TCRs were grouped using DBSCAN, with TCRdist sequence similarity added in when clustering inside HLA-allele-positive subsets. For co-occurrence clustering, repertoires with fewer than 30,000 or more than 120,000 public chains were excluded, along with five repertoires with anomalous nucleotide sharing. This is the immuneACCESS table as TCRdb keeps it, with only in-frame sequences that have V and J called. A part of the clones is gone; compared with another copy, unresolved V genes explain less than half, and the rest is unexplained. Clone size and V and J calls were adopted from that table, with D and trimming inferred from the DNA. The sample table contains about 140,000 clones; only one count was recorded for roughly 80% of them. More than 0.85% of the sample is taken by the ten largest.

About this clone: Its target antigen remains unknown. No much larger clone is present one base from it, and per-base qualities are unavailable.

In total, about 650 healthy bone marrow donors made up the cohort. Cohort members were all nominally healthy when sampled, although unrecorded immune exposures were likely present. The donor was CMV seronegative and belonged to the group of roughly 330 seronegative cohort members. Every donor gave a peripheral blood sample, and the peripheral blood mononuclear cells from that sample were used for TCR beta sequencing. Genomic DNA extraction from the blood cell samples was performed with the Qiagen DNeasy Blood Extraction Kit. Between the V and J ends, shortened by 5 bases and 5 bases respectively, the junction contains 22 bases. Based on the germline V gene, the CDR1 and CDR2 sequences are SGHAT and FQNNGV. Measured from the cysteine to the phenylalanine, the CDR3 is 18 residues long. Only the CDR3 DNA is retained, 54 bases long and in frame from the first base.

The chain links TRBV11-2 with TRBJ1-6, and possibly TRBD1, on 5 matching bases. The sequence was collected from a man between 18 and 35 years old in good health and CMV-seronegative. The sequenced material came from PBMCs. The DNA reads TGTGCCAGCAGCCCAGGAGGGGTAACTTTAGTAGATAATTCACCCCTCCACTTT. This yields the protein CASSPGGVTLVDNSPLHF.